These T cell receptor beta chains were read from a single sample in a study of shared clonotypes between healthy human individuals. The protocol was immunoSEQ multiplex PCR, while the TCRdb copy is restricted to in-frame clones and leaves out a portion. The sample has about 2.4 million clones; 93% are singletons. The sequenced sample consisted of naive CD4+ T cells from PBMCs. The source is a man between 18 and 35 years old in good health. Some clones in this sample may be carry-over from other donors' samples. Each CDR3 is given without its conserved first and last residue.

TRBV5-1	TRBJ1-1	ASSSYRSGNTEAF
TRBV6-1	TRBJ1-2	ASSPDRDRVGYT
TRBV19	TRBJ1-1	ASSIGVYTEAF
TRBV28	TRBJ2-2	ASRTGGPNTGELF
TRBV7-8	TRBJ1-4	ASSLSGEKLF
TRBV2	TRBJ2-2	ASPGGPTANTGELF
TRBV5-1	TRBJ1-6	ASSLRDRGGNSPLH
TRBV27	TRBJ1-5	ASSPDRFQPQH
TRBV14	TRBJ2-3	ASSLWDRTTDTQY
TRBV6-5	TRBJ2-1	ASSYSQGSINEQF
TRBV5-4	TRBJ2-3	ASSSSGIKNTQY
TRBV7-6	TRBJ2-3	ASSYRTETTDTQY
TRBV6-6	TRBJ1-2	ASSYSGPNYGYT
TRBV18	TRBJ2-7	ASSRSASGILEQY
TRBV2	TRBJ1-4	ASRDDRGSKEKLF
TRBV7-2	TRBJ2-7	ASSLGLAVLGEQY
TRBV5-1	TRBJ1-1	ASSLELPGGTEAF
TRBV28	TRBJ1-1	ATKMRAENTEAF
TRBV27	TRBJ2-7	ASSQDRGLGEQY
TRBV7-3	TRBJ1-5	ASSPGTGSYSNQPQH
TRBV18	TRBJ2-6	ASSLIFPGLGPNVLT
TRBV27	TRBJ2-2	ASSLGPRGTGELF
TRBV5-1	TRBJ1-3	ASSTTAQRTGNTIY
TRBV2	TRBJ2-7	ASLTEGQGDYEQY
TRBV2	TRBJ2-1	ASSGPTDSGSSYNEQF
TRBV19	TRBJ1-1	ASSIAGRANTEAF
TRBV11-2	TRBJ2-1	ASSPSGNEQF
TRBV7-2	TRBJ2-1	ASSLALLAGGQF
TRBV7-2	TRBJ2-5	ASSLATETQY
TRBV4-2	TRBJ1-1	ASSQGAMNTEAF
TRBV29-1	TRBJ2-3	SVTPGGTDTQY
TRBV11-3	TRBJ2-3	ASSWNSGPSTDTQY
TRBV15	TRBJ2-5	ATSKGGGLGETQY
TRBV5-1	TRBJ2-1	ASSSTGTSAYNEQF
TRBV9	TRBJ2-1	ASSARDRNYLLSYNEQF
TRBV7-2	TRBJ2-2	ASSPERASEELF
TRBV5-4	TRBJ1-4	ASSVGLEGAEKLF
TRBV7-2	TRBJ2-1	ASSLDRSGEQF
TRBV2	TRBJ2-4	ASRERGLKNIQY
TRBV5-1	TRBJ2-7	ASSPSPTSGSSYEQY
TRBV6-1	TRBJ1-5	ASSDNLSGFNPQH
TRBV19	TRBJ2-2	ASIGRGTGTGELF
TRBV5-1	TRBJ1-1	ASSLQGIEYNTEAF
TRBV5-1	TRBJ1-1	ASSPWTGNTEAF
TRBV30	TRBJ2-3	AWSASGVTDTQY
TRBV18	TRBJ2-2	ASSPPQSGELF